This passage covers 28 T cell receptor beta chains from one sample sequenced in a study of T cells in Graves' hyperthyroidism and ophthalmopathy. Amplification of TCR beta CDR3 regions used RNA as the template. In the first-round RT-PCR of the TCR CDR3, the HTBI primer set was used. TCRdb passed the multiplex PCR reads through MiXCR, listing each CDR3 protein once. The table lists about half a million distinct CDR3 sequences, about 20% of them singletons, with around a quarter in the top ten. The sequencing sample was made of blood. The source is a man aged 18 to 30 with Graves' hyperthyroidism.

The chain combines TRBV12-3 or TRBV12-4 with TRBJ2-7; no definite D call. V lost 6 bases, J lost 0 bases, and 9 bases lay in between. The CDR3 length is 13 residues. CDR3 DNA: TGTGCCAGCAGCCAGCCCGGCTCCTACGAGCAGTACTTC. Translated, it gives CASSQPGSYEQYF.

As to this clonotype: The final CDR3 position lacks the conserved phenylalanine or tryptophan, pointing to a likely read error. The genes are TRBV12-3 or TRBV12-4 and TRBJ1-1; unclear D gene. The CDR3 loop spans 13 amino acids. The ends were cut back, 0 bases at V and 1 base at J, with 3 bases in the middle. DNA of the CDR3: TGTGCCAGCAGTTTAGCGTCGAACACTGAAGCTTTCTTG. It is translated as CASSLASNTEAFL.

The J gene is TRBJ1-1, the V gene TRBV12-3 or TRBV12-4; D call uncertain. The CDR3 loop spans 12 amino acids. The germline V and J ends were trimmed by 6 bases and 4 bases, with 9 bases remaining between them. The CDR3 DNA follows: TGTGCCAGCAGCAGCTCGGTCACTGAAGCTTTCTTT. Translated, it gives CASSSSVTEAFF.

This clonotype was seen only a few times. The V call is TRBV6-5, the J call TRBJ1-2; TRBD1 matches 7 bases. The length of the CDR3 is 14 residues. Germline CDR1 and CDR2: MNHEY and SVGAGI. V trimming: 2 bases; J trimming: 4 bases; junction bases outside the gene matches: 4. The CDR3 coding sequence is TGTGCCAGCAGTTACGTGACAGGGAGCTATGGCTACACCTTC. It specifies CASSYVTGSYGYTF.

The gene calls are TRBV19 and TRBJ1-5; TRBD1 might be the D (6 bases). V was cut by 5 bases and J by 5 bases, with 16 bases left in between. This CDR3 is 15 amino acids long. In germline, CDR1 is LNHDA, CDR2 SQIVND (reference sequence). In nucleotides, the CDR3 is TGTGCCAGTAGTGTCGAAAGGGGGGCTTATCAGCCCCAGCATTTT. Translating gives CASSVERGAYQPQHF.

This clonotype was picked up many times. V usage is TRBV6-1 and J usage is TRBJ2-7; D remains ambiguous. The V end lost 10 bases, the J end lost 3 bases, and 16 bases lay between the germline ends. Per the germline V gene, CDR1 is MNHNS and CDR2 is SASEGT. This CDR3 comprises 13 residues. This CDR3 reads CATQPGPGYEQYF. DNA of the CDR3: TGTGCCACCCAACCCGGGCCCGGCTACGAGCAGTACTTC.

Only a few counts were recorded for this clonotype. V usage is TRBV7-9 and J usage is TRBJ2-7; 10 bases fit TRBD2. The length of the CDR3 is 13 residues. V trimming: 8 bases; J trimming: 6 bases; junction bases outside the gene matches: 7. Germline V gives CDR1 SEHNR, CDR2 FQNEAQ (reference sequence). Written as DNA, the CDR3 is TGTGCCAGCTCAGAGCGGGAGGGCCTCGAGCAGTACTTC. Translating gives CASSEREGLEQYF.

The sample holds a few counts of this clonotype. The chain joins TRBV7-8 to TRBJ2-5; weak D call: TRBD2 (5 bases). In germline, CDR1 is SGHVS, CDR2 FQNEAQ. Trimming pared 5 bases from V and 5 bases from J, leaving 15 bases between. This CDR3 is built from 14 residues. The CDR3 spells CASSQLGYSETQYF. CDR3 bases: TGTGCCAGCAGCCAACTAGGTTATTCGGAGACCCAGTACTTC.

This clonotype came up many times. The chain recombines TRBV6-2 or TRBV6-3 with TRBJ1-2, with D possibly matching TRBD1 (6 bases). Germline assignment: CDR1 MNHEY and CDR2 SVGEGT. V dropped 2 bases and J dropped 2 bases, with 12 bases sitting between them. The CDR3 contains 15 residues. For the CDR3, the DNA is TGTGCCAGCAGTTACCACAGGGAGATCAACTATGGCTACACCTTC. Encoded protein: CASSYHREINYGYTF.

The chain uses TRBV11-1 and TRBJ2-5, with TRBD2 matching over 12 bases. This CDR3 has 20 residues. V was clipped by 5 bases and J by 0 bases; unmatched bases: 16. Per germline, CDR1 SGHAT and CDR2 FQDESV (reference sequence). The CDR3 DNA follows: TGTGCCAGCAGCCCCGGAGGCCGACTAGCGGGGGCCCCGTACCAAGAGACCCAGTACTTC. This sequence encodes CASSPGGRLAGAPYQETQYF.

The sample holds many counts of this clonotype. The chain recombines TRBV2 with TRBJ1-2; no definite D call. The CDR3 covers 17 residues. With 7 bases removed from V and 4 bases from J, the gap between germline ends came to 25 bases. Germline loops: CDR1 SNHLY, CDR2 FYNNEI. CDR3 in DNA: TGTGCCAGCACTCTTTATACGGGCCACCAAGGGCTCTATGGCTACACCTTC. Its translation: CASTLYTGHQGLYGYTF. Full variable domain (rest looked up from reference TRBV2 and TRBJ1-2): EPEVTQTPSHQVTQMGQEVILRCVPISNHLYFYWYRQILGQKVEFLVSFYNNEISEKSEIFDDQFSVERPDGSNFTLKIRSTKLEDSAMYFCASTLYTGHQGLYGYTFGSGTRLTVV.

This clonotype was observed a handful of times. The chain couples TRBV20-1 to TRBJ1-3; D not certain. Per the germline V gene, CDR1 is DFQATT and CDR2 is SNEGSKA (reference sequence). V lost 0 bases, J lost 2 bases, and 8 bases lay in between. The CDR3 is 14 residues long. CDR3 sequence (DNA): TGCAGTGCTAGAGATATGTCGGCTGGAAACACCATATATTTT. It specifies CSARDMSAGNTIYF.

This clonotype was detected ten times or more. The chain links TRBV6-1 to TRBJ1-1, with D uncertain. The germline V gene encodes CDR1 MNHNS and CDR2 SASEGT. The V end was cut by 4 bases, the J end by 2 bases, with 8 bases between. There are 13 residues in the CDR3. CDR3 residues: CASSAEHNTEAFF. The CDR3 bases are TGTGCCAGCAGTGCTGAACACAACACTGAAGCTTTCTTT.

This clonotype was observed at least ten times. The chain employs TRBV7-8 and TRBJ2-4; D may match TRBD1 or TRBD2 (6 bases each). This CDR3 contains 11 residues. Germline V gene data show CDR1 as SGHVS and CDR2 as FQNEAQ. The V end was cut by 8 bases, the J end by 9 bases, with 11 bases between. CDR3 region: CASGGGAIQYF. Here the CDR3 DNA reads TGTGCCAGCGGGGGCGGGGCCATTCAGTACTTC.

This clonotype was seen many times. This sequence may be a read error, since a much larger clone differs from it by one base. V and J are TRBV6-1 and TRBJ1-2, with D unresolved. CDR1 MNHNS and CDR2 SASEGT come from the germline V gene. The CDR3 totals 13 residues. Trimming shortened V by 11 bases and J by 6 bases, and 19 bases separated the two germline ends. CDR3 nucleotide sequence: TGTGCCTTCTCCCCCTCGGGGAACCATGGCTACACCTTC. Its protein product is CAFSPSGNHGYTF.

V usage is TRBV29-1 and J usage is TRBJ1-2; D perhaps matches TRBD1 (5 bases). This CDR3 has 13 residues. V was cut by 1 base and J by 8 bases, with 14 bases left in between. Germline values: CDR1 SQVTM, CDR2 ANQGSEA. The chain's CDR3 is CSVEGQGWGGYTF. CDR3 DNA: TGCAGCGTTGAAGGGCAGGGCTGGGGGGGCTACACCTTC.

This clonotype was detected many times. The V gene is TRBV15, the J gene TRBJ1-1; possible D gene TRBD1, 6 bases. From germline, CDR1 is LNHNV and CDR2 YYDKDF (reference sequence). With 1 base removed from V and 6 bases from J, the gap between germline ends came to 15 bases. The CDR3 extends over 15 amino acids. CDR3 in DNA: TGTGCCACCAGCAGAGGGGGTTGGGACAATTCTGAAGCTTTCTTT. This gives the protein CATSRGGWDNSEAFF.

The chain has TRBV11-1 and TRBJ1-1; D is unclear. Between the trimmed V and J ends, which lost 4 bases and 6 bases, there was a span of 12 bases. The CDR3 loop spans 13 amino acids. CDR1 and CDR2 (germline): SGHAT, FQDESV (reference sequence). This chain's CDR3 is CASSSLRPAEAFF. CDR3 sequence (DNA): TGTGCCAGCAGCTCCCTGAGACCCGCTGAAGCTTTCTTT.

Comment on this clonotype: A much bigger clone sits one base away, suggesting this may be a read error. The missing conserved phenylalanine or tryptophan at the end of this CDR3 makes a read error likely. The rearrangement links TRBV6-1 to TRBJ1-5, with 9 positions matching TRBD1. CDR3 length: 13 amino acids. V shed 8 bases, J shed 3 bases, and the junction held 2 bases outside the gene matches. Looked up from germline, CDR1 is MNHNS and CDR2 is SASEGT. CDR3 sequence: CASYRGPNQPQHV. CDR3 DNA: TGTGCCAGCTACAGGGGGCCCAATCAGCCCCAGCATGTT.

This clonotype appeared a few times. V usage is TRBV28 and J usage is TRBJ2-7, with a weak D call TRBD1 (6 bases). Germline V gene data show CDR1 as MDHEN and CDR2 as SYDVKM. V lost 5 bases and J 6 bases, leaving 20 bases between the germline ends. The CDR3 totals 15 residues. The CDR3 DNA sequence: TGTGCCAGCAGTCCGCCCGAACAGGGTATCGGCGAGCAGTACTTC. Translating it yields CASSPPEQGIGEQYF.

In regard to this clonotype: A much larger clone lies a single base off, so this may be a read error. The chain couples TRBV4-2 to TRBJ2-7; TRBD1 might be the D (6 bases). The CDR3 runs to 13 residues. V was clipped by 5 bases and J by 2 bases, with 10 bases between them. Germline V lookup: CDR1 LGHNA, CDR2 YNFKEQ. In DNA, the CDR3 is TGTGCCAGCAGCGGTAACAGGGCCTACGAGCAGTACGTC. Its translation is CASSGNRAYEQYV.

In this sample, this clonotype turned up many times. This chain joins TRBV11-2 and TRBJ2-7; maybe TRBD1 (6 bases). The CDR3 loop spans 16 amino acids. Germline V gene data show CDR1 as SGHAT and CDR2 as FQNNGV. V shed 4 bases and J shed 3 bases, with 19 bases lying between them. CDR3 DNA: TGTGCCAGCAGCTCCCCACCCGACAGGTTTTTCTACGAGCAGTACTTC. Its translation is CASSSPPDRFFYEQYF.

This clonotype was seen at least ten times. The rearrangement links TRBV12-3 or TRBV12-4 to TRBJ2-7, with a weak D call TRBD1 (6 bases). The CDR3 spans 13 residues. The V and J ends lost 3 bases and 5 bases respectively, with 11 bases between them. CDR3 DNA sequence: TGTGCCAGCAGTTTTTCAGGGGCCCACGAGCAGTACTTC. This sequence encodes CASSFSGAHEQYF.

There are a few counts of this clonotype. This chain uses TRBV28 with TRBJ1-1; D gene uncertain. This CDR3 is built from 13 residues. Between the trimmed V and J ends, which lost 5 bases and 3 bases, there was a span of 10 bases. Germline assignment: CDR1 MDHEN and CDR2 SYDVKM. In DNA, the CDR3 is TGTGCCAGCAGTCCAACTCCTTACACTGAAGCTTTCTTT. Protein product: CASSPTPYTEAFF.

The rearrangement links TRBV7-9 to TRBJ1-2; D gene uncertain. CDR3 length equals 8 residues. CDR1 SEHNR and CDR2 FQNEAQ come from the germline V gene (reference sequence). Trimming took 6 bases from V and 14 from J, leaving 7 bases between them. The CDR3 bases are TGTGCCAGCAGGGCTAAGACCTTC. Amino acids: CASRAKTF.

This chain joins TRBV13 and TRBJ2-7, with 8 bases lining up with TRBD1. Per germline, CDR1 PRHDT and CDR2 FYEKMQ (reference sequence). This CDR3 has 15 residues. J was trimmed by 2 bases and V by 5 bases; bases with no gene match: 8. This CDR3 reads CASSIRQGPPYEQYF. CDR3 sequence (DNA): TGTGCCAGCAGCATTAGACAGGGGCCACCCTACGAGCAGTACTTC.

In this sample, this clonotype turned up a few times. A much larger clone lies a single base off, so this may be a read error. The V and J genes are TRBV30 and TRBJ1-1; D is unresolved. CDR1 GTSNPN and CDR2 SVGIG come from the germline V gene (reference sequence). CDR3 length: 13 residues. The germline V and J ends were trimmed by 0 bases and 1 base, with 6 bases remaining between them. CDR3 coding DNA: TGTGCCTGGAGTGTATTTGGGAACACTGAAGCTTTCTTT. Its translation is CAWSVFGNTEAFF. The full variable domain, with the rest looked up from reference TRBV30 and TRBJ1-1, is SQTIHQWPATLVQPVGSPLSLECTVEGTSNPNLYWYRQAAGRGLQLLFYSVGIGQISSEVPQNLSASRPQDRQFILSSKKLLLSDSGFYLCAWSVFGNTEAFFGQGTRLTVV.

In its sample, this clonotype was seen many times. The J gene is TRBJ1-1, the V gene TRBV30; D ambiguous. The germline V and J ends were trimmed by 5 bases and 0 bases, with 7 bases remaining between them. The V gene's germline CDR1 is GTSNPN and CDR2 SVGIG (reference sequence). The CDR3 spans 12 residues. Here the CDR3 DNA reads TGTGCCTGGGGCAGTTTGAACACTGAAGCTTTCTTT. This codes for CAWGSLNTEAFF.